A single sample gave rise to the 29 T cell receptor beta chains below, sequenced in a study of T-cell reconstitution after alpha-beta-depleted transplantation in children. The TCRbeta library incorporated unique molecular identifiers. TCRdb re-analysed the PCR reads in MiXCR, keeping a single row per CDR3 protein. The sample has 5,500 to 7,000 distinct CDR3 sequences, over 8.5% seen once. The specimen was PBMCs, mostly from graft donor cells, collected 180 days after TCRalphabeta/CD19-depleted stem cell transplant. These receptors were obtained from a child in the first two years of life who had a stem cell transplant for acute myeloid leukemia, so the T cells may come from the graft donor.

This clonotype was counted ten times or more. The V and J genes are TRBV12-3 or TRBV12-4 and TRBJ1-6; 7 bases match TRBD1. V was pared by 5 bases and J by 8 bases, with 9 bases of the junction left unmatched. This CDR3 contains 15 residues. The CDR3 nucleotides are TGTGCCAGCAGTCCTAGGACAGGTCTTGATTCACCCCTCCACTTT. Residues: CASSPRTGLDSPLHF.

This clonotype was picked up one time. Its ends do not fully match the called genes, so a read error is possible. This CDR3 reads CACSRRDGAFYGYTF. As DNA, the CDR3 is TGTGCCTGCAGCCGCCGGGACGGTGCTTTCTATGGCTACACCTTC. The rearrangement uses TRBV28 and TRBJ1-2; possible D gene TRBD1, 5 bases. Germline V gene lookup returns CDR1 MDHEN and CDR2 SYDVKM. The CDR3 has 15 amino acids.

This clonotype is medium-sized in the sample. The rearrangement joins TRBV2 to TRBJ2-5; D gene ambiguous. There are 12 residues in the CDR3. The germline gives CDR1 SNHLY, CDR2 FYNNEI. Trimming cost V 11 bases and J 1 base, with 11 bases left between them. CDR3 in DNA: TGTGCCGGAGCACTCCTCCAAGAGACCCAGTACTTC. Protein: CAGALLQETQYF. The full variable domain, with the rest looked up from reference TRBV2 and TRBJ2-5, is EPEVTQTPSHQVTQMGQEVILRCVPISNHLYFYWYRQILGQKVEFLVSFYNNEISEKSEIFDDQFSVERPDGSNFTLKIRSTKLEDSAMYFCAGALLQETQYFGPGTRLLVL.

This clonotype is termed medium-sized. This chain joins TRBV7-2 and TRBJ2-1; 8 nucleotides agree with TRBD1. This CDR3 has 15 residues. V lost 2 bases to trimming and J lost 10 bases; unmatched junction nucleotides: 10. In germline, CDR1 is SGHTA, CDR2 FQGNSA. CDR3 sequence (DNA): TGTGCCAGCAGCTTAACGCAAACAGGGGGTTACGAGCAGTTCTTC. Its translation is CASSLTQTGGYEQFF.

By frequency in the sample, this clonotype is medium-sized. The V gene is TRBV6-2 or TRBV6-3, the J gene TRBJ2-5; 7 nucleotides line up with TRBD2. The germline V gene has CDR1 MNHEY and CDR2 SVGEGT. The V gene end was trimmed by 5 bases and the J gene end by 1 base; junction bases not matched to a gene: 4. This CDR3 spans 14 amino acids. The CDR3 DNA reads as TGTGCCAGCAGTCAACTAGCGCTCCAAGAGACCCAGTACTTC. As protein: CASSQLALQETQYF.

Many counts were recorded for this clonotype. The chain carries TRBV28 and TRBJ2-7; D is perhaps TRBD1 (6 bases). The CDR3 sequence is 17 residues long. CDR1 is MDHEN and CDR2 is SYDVKM in the germline V gene. Trimming took off 2 bases at V and 2 bases at J, with 19 bases between the two ends. The CDR3 sequence is CASSLGGWGSTPYEQYF. The CDR3, as DNA: TGTGCCAGCAGTTTAGGGGGCTGGGGGTCTACCCCCTACGAGCAGTACTTC.

This clonotype has ten or more counts. V is TRBV7-9 and J is TRBJ1-3; D not resolved. Germline V gene data show CDR1 as SEHNR and CDR2 as FQNEAQ (reference sequence). V was shortened by 6 bases and J by 2 bases, with 8 bases between the two germline ends. This CDR3 is 13 amino acids long. CDR3 coding DNA: TGTGCCAGCAGGCCACTAACTGGAAACACCATATATTTT. Translation: CASRPLTGNTIYF.

The chain employs TRBV11-2 and TRBJ2-5; D possibly uses TRBD1 or TRBD2 (5 bases each). The CDR3 length is 18 residues. Germline assignment: CDR1 SGHAT and CDR2 FQNNGV. Trimming took off 5 bases at V and 1 base at J, with 23 bases between the two ends. CDR3 DNA sequence: TGTGCCAGCAGCACACGAACCGGGACCCACCTAATCCAAGAGACCCAGTACTTC. It encodes CASSTRTGTHLIQETQYF.

This clonotype has ten or more counts. The chain employs TRBV5-1 and TRBJ2-2, with D maybe TRBD1 (6 bases). The CDR3 spans 17 residues. V gave up 7 bases and J gave up 6 bases, with 25 bases separating them. Germline V gene sequence: CDR1 SGHRS, CDR2 YFSETQ. This chain's CDR3 is CASALWTDPELSGELFF. Here the CDR3 DNA reads TGCGCCAGCGCGCTCTGGACAGATCCCGAGTTGTCCGGGGAGCTGTTTTTT.

This clonotype was recorded at least ten times. The chain links TRBV28 to TRBJ2-1, with D hard to call. The CDR3 spans 14 residues. Per germline, CDR1 MDHEN and CDR2 SYDVKM. V was clipped by 5 bases and J by 9 bases, with 17 bases between them. The CDR3 DNA reads as TGTGCCAGCAGTCCCCTCCGGCTCGGCGGTGAGCAGTTCTTC. Translation gives CASSPLRLGGEQFF.

This clonotype has ten or more counts. This sequence joins TRBV24-1 and TRBJ2-2, with D possibly being TRBD1 (5 bases). Per the germline V gene, CDR1 is KGHDR and CDR2 is SFDVKD. This CDR3 has 15 amino acids. Trimming stripped 0 bases from V and 6 bases from J, with 10 bases between. The DNA for the CDR3 is TGTGCCACCAGTGATTTGAGCCAGGGCGCCGGGGAGCTGTTTTTT. Translated, it gives CATSDLSQGAGELFF.

This clonotype was counted at least ten times. This chain connects TRBV6-1 to TRBJ1-2; 9 nucleotides agree with TRBD1. The germline CDR1 and CDR2 sequences are MNHNS and SASEGT. This CDR3 contains 14 residues. V was clipped by 6 bases and J by 9 bases; unmatched bases: 11. Here the CDR3 reads CASRDPGQGRRYTF. The CDR3 DNA follows: TGTGCCAGCAGGGATCCGGGACAGGGTAGACGCTACACCTTC.

This clonotype was picked up many times. The CDR3 region is CASSPLNEQYF. CDR3 DNA: TGTGCCAGCAGCCCCTTGAACGAGCAGTACTTC. The chain uses TRBV28 and TRBJ2-7; the D is unclear. Trimming stripped 6 bases from V and 5 bases from J, with 8 bases between. The CDR3 loop spans 11 amino acids. The germline V gene encodes CDR1 MDHEN and CDR2 SYDVKM.

As concerns this clonotype: A much larger clone sits a single nucleotide away, making a read error possible. The chain combines TRBV24-1 with TRBJ2-1; 7 bases line up with TRBD1. The DNA end is a closer match to TRBJ2-7, so the J assignment may be wrong. The CDR3 is 16 residues long. Germline V gene data show CDR1 as KGHDR and CDR2 as SFDVKD. This CDR3 is CATSDFRRTGDNEQYF. CDR3 bases: TGTGCCACCAGTGATTTTAGGAGGACAGGAGACAATGAGCAGTACTTC.

This clonotype was recorded at least ten times. This chain links TRBV12-5 with TRBJ2-3; 8 nucleotides agree with TRBD1. Trimming removed 1 base from V and 4 bases from J; junction bases left unmatched: 4. CDR3 size: 15 residues. Germline assignment: CDR1 LGHNT and CDR2 FRNRAP. The DNA of the CDR3 is TGTGCTAGTGGTTTGGGGACAGGGAAAGCAGATACGCAGTATTTT. As protein: CASGLGTGKADTQYF.

This clonotype came up many times. The chain couples TRBV7-2 to TRBJ2-5; 9 nucleotides line up with TRBD1. Germline CDR1 and CDR2: SGHTA and FQGNSA. CDR3 length: 14 amino acids. Trimming at V came to 5 bases and at J to 4 bases, leaving 5 bases not matched to a gene. The CDR3 DNA follows: TGTGCCAGCAGCACGGGGACAGGGATAGAGACCCAGTACTTC. Protein product: CASSTGTGIETQYF. Drawing the rest from reference TRBV7-2 and TRBJ2-5, the complete variable domain is GAGVSQSPSNKVTEKGKDVELRCDPISGHTALYWYRQSLGQGLEFLIYFQGNSAPDKSGLPSDRFSAERTGGSVSTLTIQRTQQEDSAVYLCASSTGTGIETQYFGPGTRLLVL.

The sample holds many counts of this clonotype. The rearrangement uses TRBV14 and TRBJ2-1; D may be TRBD1 (6 bases). Between the trimmed V and J ends, which lost 0 bases and 4 bases, there was a span of 13 bases. CDR1 SGHDN and CDR2 FVKESK come from the germline V gene. The CDR3 is 16 amino acids. DNA for the CDR3: TGTGCCAGCAGCCAAGACCAGGGGATTCGTTACAATGAGCAGTTCTTC. This codes for CASSQDQGIRYNEQFF. Together with reference TRBV14 and TRBJ2-1, the CDR3 gives the full variable domain: EAGVTQFPSHSVIEKGQTVTLRCDPISGHDNLYWYRRVMGKEIKFLLHFVKESKQDESGMPNNRFLAERTGGTYSTLKVQPAELEDSGVYFCASSQDQGIRYNEQFFGPGTRLTVL.

By sample share, this clonotype is medium-sized. The rearrangement joins TRBV7-9 to TRBJ1-2, with a tentative D call TRBD1 (6 bases). This CDR3 contains 14 residues. Trimming removed 5 bases from V and 4 bases from J, with 14 bases in between. Looked up from germline, CDR1 is SEHNR and CDR2 is FQNEAQ (reference sequence). In nucleotides, the CDR3 is TGTGCCAGCAGCCTTGGACAGTTGAGCTATGGCTACACCTTC. As protein: CASSLGQLSYGYTF.

This clonotype was seen repeatedly, ten times or more. This chain connects TRBV7-9 to TRBJ1-1, with 7 bases lining up with TRBD1. CDR3 length: 15 amino acids. Trimming took 2 bases from V and 6 from J; bases not matched to a gene: 9. Germline CDR1 SEHNR, CDR2 FQNEAQ (reference sequence). This chain's CDR3 is CASSLPQGRGAEAFF. The DNA for the CDR3 is TGTGCCAGCAGCTTACCACAGGGGCGGGGGGCTGAAGCTTTCTTT.

This clonotype was found many times. The rearrangement joins TRBV20-1 to TRBJ1-6; D unresolved. The ends were cut back, 2 bases at V and 10 bases at J, with 15 bases in the middle. CDR1 is DFQATT and CDR2 is SNEGSKA in the germline V gene (reference sequence). The length of the CDR3 is 14 residues. Here the CDR3 reads CSARRLPSGSPLHF. CDR3 DNA sequence: TGCAGTGCTAGAAGGCTCCCTTCGGGCTCACCCCTCCACTTT.

With regard to this clonotype: At one end the junction does not follow the germline gene, possibly because of a read error. V gene TRBV10-2 combines with J gene TRBJ2-7; TRBD2 matches 7 bases. The V gene's germline CDR1 is WSHSY and CDR2 SAAADI. This CDR3 contains 13 residues. The CDR3 spells CASGRAPAYEEYF. The CDR3 DNA is TGCGCCAGTGGGAGGGCGCCAGCCTACGAGGAGTACTTC.

In its sample, this clonotype ranks as medium-sized. The chain recombines TRBV7-9 with TRBJ2-7; D ambiguous. The CDR3 sequence is 12 residues long. The germline V and J ends were trimmed by 1 base and 11 bases, with 12 bases remaining between them. Germline CDR1 reads SEHNR; CDR2 reads FQNEAQ (reference sequence). CDR3 loop: CASSLDHPREYF. CDR3 bases: TGTGCCAGCAGCTTAGACCATCCGCGAGAGTACTTC.

This clonotype was seen many times. CDR3 residues: CSASRDTYEQYF. The CDR3, as DNA: TGCAGTGCAAGCAGAGATACCTACGAGCAGTACTTC. The chain combines TRBV20-1 with TRBJ2-7; D gene uncertain. The germline CDR1 and CDR2 sequences are DFQATT and SNEGSKA (reference sequence). Trimming removed 6 bases from V and 2 bases from J, with 11 bases in between. The CDR3 extends over 12 amino acids.

This clonotype is termed medium-sized. This chain uses TRBV30 with TRBJ1-1; TRBD1 is a possible D gene (6 bases). Germline V gene data show CDR1 as GTSNPN and CDR2 as SVGIG (reference sequence). This CDR3 spans 11 amino acids. V was clipped by 1 base and J by 10 bases, with 10 bases between them. CDR3 DNA: TGTGCCTGGAGTGCACAGGGTGTAGCTTTCTTT. Its protein product is CAWSAQGVAFF.

This clonotype occurred many times. This rearrangement joins TRBV20-1 to TRBJ2-5; TRBD1 is a possible D gene (7 bases). CDR3 size: 15 residues. Germline CDR1 reads DFQATT; CDR2 reads SNEGSKA (reference sequence). V was clipped by 2 bases and J by 2 bases, with 15 bases between them. The CDR3 DNA follows: TGCAGTGCTAGACCCGGGGGACAGCCTCAAGAGACCCAGTACTTC. This translates into CSARPGGQPQETQYF.

This clonotype was found many times. The CDR3: CASSVGGGSSETQYF. The CDR3 DNA reads TGTGCCAGCAGCGTAGGCGGCGGGAGCTCAGAGACCCAGTACTTC. This rearrangement joins TRBV9 to TRBJ2-5, with 7 bases that match TRBD2. V lost 0 bases, J lost 4 bases, and 6 bases stayed unmatched. The V gene's germline CDR1 is SGDLS and CDR2 YYNGEE. The CDR3 runs to 15 residues.

This clonotype is labeled as medium-sized. The gene calls are TRBV12-3 or TRBV12-4 and TRBJ2-5, with 7 bases matching TRBD2. The V segment lost 5 bases and the J segment 7 bases; nucleotides outside the gene matches: 7. The CDR3 spans 13 residues. In DNA form, the CDR3 reads TGTGCCAGCAGTCCCGGGACTAAAGTGACCCAGTACTTC. Amino acids: CASSPGTKVTQYF.

This clonotype has at least ten counts. J is TRBJ1-1 and V is TRBV20-1, with D unresolved. Between the trimmed V and J ends, which lost 1 base and 0 bases, there was a span of 21 bases. Germline V gene sequence: CDR1 DFQATT, CDR2 SNEGSKA (reference sequence). The length of the CDR3 is 18 residues. CDR3 DNA: TGCAGTGCTAGAGCTATTGTCGTTCCAGTCTCTATGAACACTGAAGCTTTCTTT. Protein sequence: CSARAIVVPVSMNTEAFF.

The chain couples TRBV7-9 to TRBJ2-7; TRBD1 agrees at 8 bases. J was trimmed by 5 bases and V by 5 bases; bases with no gene match: 8. This CDR3 comprises 14 residues. CDR1 SEHNR and CDR2 FQNEAQ come from the germline V gene (reference sequence). CDR3: CASSRTGILNEQYF. The CDR3 bases are TGTGCCAGCAGCCGGACAGGGATTTTAAACGAGCAGTACTTC.